This entry is about one TCR beta chain. What it binds is not known. PCR was performed using 60 Vbeta and 13 Jbeta primers. Assay used: immunoSEQ multiplex PCR; TCRdb lists only in-frame clones, some missing. The sample has 100,000 to 150,000 clones; around 70% are singletons. Germline CDR1 is SGHRS and CDR2 is YFSETQ. Trimming cost V 0 bases and J 6 bases; bases outside gene matches: 9. The CDR3 runs 16 residues. The data originate from a study of cytomegalovirus exposure and HLA in healthy donors. Overall study findings and caveats: CMV serostatus stood as the only immune exposure information on hand.

V usage is TRBV5-1 and J usage is TRBJ2-1; 7 bases are a match to TRBD1. The receptor comes from a male donor in good health and CMV-seronegative. Sequencing used PBMCs. CDR3 residues: CASSLASRTGGNEQFF. DNA of the CDR3: TGCGCCAGCAGCTTGGCCTCCCGGACAGGCGGCAATGAGCAGTTCTTC. Combining the CDR3 with reference TRBV5-1 and TRBJ2-1 gives the whole variable domain KAGVTQTPRYLIKTRGQQVTLSCSPISGHRSVSWYQQTPGQGLQFLFEYFSETQRNKGNFPGRFSGRQFSNSRSEMNVSTLELGDSALYLCASSLASRTGGNEQFFGPGTRLTVL.